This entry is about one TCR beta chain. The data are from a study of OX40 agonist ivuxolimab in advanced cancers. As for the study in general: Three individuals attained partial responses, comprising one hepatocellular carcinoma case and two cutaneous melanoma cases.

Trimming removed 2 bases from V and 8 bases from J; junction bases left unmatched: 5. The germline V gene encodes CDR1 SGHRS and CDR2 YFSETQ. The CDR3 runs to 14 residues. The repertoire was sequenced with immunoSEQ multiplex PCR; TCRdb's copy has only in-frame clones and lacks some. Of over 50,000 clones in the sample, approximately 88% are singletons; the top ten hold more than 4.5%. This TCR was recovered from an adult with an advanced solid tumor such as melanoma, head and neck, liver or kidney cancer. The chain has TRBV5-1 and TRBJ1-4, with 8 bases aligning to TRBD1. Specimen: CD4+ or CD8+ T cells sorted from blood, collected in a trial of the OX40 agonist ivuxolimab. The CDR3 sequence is CASSFGTGKEKLFF. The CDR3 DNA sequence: TGCGCCAGCAGCTTCGGGACAGGAAAGGAAAAACTGTTTTTT.